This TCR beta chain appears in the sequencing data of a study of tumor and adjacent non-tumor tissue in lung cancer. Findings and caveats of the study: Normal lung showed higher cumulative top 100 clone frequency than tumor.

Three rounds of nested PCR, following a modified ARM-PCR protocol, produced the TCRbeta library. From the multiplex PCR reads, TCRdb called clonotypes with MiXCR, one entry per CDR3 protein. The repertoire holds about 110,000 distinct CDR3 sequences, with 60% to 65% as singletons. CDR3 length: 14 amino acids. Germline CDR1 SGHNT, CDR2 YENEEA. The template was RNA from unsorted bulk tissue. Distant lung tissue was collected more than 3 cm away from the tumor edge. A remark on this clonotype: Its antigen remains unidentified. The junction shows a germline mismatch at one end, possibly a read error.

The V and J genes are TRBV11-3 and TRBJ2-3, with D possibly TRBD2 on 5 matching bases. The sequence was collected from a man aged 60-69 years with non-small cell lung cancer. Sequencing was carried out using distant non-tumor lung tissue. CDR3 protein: CANSLAGDTDTQYF. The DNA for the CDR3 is TGTGCCAACAGCTTAGCCGGGGACACAGATACGCAGTATTTT. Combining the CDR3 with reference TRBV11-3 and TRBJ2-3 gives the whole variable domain EAGVVQSPRYKIIEKKQPVAFWCNPISGHNTLYWYLQNLGQGPELLIRYENEEAVDDSQLPKDRFSAERLKGVDSTLKIQPAELGDSAVYLCANSLAGDTDTQYFGPGTRLTVL.